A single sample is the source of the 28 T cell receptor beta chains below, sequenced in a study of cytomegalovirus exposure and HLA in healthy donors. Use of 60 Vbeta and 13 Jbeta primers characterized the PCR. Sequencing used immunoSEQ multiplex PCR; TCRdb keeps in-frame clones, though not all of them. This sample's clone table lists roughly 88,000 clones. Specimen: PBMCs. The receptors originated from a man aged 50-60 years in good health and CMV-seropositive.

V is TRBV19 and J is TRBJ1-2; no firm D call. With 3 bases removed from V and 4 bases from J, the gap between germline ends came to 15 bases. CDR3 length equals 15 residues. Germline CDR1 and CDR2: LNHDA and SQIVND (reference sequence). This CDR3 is CASSIGFKTGYGYTF. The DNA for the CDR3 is TGTGCCAGTAGTATCGGGTTCAAAACCGGCTATGGCTACACCTTC.

CDR3 residues: CASSLEGRSYTF. CDR3 nucleotides: TGTGCCAGCAGCTTAGAAGGGAGATCCTACACCTTC. The chain is built from TRBV7-8 and TRBJ1-2; D is undetermined. From germline, CDR1 is SGHVS and CDR2 FQNEAQ. The CDR3 runs 12 residues. The V and J ends lost 1 base and 10 bases respectively, with 10 bases between them. Full variable domain (outside the CDR3, taken from reference TRBV7-8 and TRBJ1-2): GAGVSQSPRYKVAKRGQDVALRCDPISGHVSLFWYQQALGQGPEFLTYFQNEAQLDKSGLPSDRFFAERPEGSVSTLKIQRTQQEDSAVYLCASSLEGRSYTFGSGTRLTVV.

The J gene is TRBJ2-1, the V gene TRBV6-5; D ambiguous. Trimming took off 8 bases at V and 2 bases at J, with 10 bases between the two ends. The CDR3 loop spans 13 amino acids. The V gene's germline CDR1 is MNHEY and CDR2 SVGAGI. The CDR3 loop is CASASVTYNEQFF. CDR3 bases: TGTGCCAGCGCGAGCGTTACCTACAATGAGCAGTTCTTC.

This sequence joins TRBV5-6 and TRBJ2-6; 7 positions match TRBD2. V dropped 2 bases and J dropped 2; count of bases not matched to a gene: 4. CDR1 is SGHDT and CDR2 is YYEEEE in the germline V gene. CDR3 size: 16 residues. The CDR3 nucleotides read TGTGCCAGCAGCTTCCAAACTAGCGCTGGGGCCAACGTCCTGACTTTC. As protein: CASSFQTSAGANVLTF.

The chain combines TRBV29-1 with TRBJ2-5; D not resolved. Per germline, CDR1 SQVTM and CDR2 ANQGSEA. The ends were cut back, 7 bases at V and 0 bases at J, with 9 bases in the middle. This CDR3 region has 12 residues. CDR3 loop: CSANTNQETQYF. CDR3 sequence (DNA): TGCAGCGCCAACACAAACCAAGAGACCCAGTACTTC.

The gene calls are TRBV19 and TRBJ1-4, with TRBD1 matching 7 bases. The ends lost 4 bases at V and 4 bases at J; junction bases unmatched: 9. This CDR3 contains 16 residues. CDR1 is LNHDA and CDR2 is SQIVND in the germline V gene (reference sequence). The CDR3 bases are TGTGCCAGTAGTAAGAGGGCCCAGGGGGATAATGAAAAACTGTTTTTT. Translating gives CASSKRAQGDNEKLFF.

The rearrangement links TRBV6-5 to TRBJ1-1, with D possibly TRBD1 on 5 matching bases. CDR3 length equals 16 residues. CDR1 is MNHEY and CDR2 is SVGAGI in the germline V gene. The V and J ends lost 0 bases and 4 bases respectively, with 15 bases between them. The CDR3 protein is CASSYSNHLGGTEAFF. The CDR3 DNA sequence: TGTGCCAGCAGTTACTCGAACCACCTGGGGGGCACTGAAGCTTTCTTT.

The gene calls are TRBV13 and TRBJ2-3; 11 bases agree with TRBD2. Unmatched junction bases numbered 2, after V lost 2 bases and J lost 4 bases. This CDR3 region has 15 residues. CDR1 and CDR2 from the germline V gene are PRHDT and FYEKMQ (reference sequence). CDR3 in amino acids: CASSLLAGGSDTQYF. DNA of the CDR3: TGTGCCAGCAGCTTACTAGCGGGAGGCTCAGATACGCAGTATTTT.

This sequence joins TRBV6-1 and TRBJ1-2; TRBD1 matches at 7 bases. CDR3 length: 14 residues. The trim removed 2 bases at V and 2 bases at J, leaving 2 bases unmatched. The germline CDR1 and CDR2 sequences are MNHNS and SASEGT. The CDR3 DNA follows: TGTGCCAGCAGTGAACTGGGACAGAACTATGGCTACACCTTC. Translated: CASSELGQNYGYTF.

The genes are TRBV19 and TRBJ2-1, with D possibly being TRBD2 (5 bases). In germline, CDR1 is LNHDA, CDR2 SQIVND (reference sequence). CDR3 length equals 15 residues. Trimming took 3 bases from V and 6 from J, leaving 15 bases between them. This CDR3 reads CASSIIFSGGNEQFF. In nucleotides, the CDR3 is TGTGCCAGTAGTATTATTTTCAGCGGAGGCAATGAGCAGTTCTTC.

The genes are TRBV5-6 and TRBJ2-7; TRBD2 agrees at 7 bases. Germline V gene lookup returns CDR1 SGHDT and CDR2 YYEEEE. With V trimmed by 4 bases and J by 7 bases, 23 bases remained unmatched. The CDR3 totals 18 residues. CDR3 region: CASSLLGGFRLYLTEQYF. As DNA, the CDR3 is TGTGCCAGCAGCCTCCTGGGGGGGTTCAGGTTGTACCTGACGGAGCAGTACTTC.

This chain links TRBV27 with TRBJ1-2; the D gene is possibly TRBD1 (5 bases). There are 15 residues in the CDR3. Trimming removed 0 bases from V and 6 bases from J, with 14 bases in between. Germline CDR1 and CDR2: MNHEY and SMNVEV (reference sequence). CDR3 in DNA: TGTGCCAGCAGTTTATCGCGGCTCGGGGGGGATGGCTACACCTTC. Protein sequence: CASSLSRLGGDGYTF.

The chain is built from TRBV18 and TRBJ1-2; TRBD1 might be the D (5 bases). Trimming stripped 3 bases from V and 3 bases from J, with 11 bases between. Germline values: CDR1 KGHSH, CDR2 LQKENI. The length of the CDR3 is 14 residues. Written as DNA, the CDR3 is TGTGCCAGCTCACCTGGGGCTAGCGACTATGGCTACACCTTC. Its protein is CASSPGASDYGYTF.

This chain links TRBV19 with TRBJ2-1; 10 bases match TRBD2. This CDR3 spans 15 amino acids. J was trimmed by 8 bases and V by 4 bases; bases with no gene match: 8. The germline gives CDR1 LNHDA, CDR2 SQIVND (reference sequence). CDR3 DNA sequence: TGTGCCAGTAGTACCTCGGGACTAGCGTACGATGAGCAGTTCTTC. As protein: CASSTSGLAYDEQFF.

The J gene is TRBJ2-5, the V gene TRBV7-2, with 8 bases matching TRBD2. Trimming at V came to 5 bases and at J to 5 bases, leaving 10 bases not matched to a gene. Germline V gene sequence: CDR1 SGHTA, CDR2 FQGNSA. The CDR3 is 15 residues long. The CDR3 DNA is TGTGCCAGCAGCCGACAGAGACTAGCGTGGGAGACCCAGTACTTC. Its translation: CASSRQRLAWETQYF.

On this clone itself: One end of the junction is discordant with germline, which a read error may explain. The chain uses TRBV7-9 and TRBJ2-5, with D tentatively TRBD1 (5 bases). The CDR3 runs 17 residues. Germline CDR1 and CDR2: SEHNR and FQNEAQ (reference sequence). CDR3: CASSLGAGFRGQENQYF. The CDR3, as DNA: TGTGCCAGCAGCTTAGGCGCAGGGTTTAGGGGCCAAGAGAACCAGTACTTC.

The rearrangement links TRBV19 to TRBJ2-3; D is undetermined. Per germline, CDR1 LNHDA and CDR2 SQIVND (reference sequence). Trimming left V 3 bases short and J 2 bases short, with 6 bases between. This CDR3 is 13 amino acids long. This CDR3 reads CASSMRNTDTQYF. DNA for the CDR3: TGTGCCAGTAGTATGCGCAACACAGATACGCAGTATTTT.

CDR3 nucleotide sequence: TGTGCCAGCAGCCAGTACACCGGGGAGCTGTTTTTT. It codes for CASSQYTGELFF. V and J are TRBV7-2 and TRBJ2-2; no firm D call. In germline, CDR1 is SGHTA, CDR2 FQGNSA. V was trimmed by 5 bases and J by 3 bases, leaving 4 bases between them. CDR3 length: 12 residues.

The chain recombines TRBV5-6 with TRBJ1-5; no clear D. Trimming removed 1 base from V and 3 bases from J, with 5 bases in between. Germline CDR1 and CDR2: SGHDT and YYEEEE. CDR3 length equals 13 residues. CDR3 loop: CASSLTANQPQHF. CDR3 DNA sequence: TGTGCCAGCAGCTTGACAGCCAATCAGCCCCAGCATTTT.

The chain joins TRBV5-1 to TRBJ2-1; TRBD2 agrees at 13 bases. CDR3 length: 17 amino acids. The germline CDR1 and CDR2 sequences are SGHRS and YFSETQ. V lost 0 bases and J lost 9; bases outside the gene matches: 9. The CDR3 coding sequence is TGCGCCAGCAGCTTGGGACTAGCGGGAGGATCGTGGGGTGAGCAGTTCTTC. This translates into CASSLGLAGGSWGEQFF. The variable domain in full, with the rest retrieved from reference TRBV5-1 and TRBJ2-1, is KAGVTQTPRYLIKTRGQQVTLSCSPISGHRSVSWYQQTPGQGLQFLFEYFSETQRNKGNFPGRFSGRQFSNSRSEMNVSTLELGDSALYLCASSLGLAGGSWGEQFFGPGTRLTVL.

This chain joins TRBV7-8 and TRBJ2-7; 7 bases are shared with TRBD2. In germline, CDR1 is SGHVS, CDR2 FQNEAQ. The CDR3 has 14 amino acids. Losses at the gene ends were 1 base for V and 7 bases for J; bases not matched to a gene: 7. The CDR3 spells CASSLGEGGREQYV. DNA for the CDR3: TGTGCCAGCAGCTTAGGGGAGGGAGGGAGGGAGCAGTACGTC.

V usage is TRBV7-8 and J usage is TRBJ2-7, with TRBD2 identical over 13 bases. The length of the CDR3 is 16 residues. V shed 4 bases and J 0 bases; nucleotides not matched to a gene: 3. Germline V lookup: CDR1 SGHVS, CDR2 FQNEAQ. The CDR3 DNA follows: TGTGCCAGCAGCTCGGGACTAGCGGGGTTCTCCTACGAGCAGTACGTC. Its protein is CASSSGLAGFSYEQYV.

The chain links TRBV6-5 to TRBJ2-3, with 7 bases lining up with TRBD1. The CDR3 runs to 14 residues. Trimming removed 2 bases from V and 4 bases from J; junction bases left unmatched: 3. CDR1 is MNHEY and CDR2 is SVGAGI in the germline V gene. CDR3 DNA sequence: TGTGCCAGCAGTTACACTGGACAGGCAGATACGCAGTATTTT. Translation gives CASSYTGQADTQYF.

Written as DNA, the CDR3 is TGTGCCAGCAGCTTAACCTTGGGGGCTCGACAGCCCCAGCATTTT. Encoded protein: CASSLTLGARQPQHF. V and J are TRBV7-8 and TRBJ1-5; a possible D gene is TRBD1 (6 bases). There are 15 residues in the CDR3. Trimming took off 2 bases at V and 7 bases at J, with 15 bases between the two ends. Germline V gene data show CDR1 as SGHVS and CDR2 as FQNEAQ.

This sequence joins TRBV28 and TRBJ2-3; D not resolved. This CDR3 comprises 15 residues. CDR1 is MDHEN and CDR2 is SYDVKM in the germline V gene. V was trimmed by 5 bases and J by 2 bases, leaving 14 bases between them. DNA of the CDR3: TGTGCCAGCAGTGACTCTGGTTCCCCCACAGATACGCAGTATTTT. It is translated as CASSDSGSPTDTQYF.

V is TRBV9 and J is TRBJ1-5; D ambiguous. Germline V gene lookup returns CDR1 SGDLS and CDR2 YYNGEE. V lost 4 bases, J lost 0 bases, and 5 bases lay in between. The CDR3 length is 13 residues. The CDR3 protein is CASSRDSNQPQHF. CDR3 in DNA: TGTGCCAGCAGCCGCGATAGCAATCAGCCCCAGCATTTT. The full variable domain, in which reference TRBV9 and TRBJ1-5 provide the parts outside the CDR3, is DSGVTQTPKHLITATGQRVTLRCSPRSGDLSVYWYQQSLDQGLQFLIQYYNGEERAKGNILERFSAQQFPDLHSELNLSSLELGDSALYFCASSRDSNQPQHFGDGTRLSIL.

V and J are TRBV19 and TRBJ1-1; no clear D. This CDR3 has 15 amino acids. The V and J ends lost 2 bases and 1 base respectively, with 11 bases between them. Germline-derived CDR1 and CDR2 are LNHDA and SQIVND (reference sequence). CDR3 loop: CASSIWLGSNTEAFF. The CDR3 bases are TGTGCCAGTAGTATATGGCTGGGCTCGAACACTGAAGCTTTCTTT.

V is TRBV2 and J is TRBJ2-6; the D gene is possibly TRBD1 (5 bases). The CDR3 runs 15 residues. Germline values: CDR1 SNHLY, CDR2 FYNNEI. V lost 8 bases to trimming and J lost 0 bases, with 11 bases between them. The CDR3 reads CASGAGPSGANVLTF. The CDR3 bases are TGTGCCAGCGGGGCAGGGCCCTCTGGGGCCAACGTCCTGACTTTC.